Listed here are 3 T cell receptor beta chains from one sample, sequenced in a study of neoadjuvant nivolumab and ipilimumab in lung cancer (dated by TCRdb to 2020 to 2021). Preparation of the library involved the immunoSEQ multiplex PCR assay. TCRdb took over this immuneACCESS table, retaining in-frame rearrangements with V and J assigned. Such tables are incomplete; in checked studies, under half of the missing clones stem from an unresolved V gene, and the remainder is unexplained. The sample profile shows more than 8,000 clones; about four fifths of them were found once. Of the sample, approximately 3.4% falls within the top ten clones. The time point label here, explained by the study, means: pretherapy, before neoadjuvant immune checkpoint inhibitors. Sequences were derived from peripheral blood, sampled before neoadjuvant nivolumab, alone or with ipilimumab. These receptors came from an adult with non-small cell lung cancer.

The gene calls are TRBV28 and TRBJ1-5, with TRBD1 matching 7 bases. This CDR3 has 16 residues. The V segment lost 7 bases and the J segment 6 bases; nucleotides outside the gene matches: 15. Per germline, CDR1 MDHEN and CDR2 SYDVKM. Here the CDR3 reads CASTSPTGDRSQPQHF. CDR3 in DNA: TGTGCCAGCACCTCGCCCACAGGGGATAGAAGTCAGCCCCAGCATTTT.

The rearrangement joins TRBV5-1 to TRBJ2-3; the D is unclear. CDR3 length: 13 amino acids. The germline V and J ends were trimmed by 4 bases and 6 bases, with 12 bases remaining between them. In germline, CDR1 is SGHRS, CDR2 YFSETQ. CDR3 sequence: CASSAATSDTQYF. The CDR3 DNA reads as TGCGCCAGCAGCGCAGCGACCTCTGATACGCAGTATTTT.

J is TRBJ1-5 and V is TRBV28; TRBD1 matches 8 bases. The CDR3 covers 14 residues. Germline V gene sequence: CDR1 MDHEN, CDR2 SYDVKM. J gave up 9 bases and V 6 bases, and 10 bases lay outside the gene matches. CDR3 sequence: CASSPGQGLRPQHF. The CDR3 DNA reads TGTGCCAGCAGCCCCGGACAGGGTTTAAGGCCCCAGCATTTT.